These 2 T cell receptor beta chains originate from one sample sequenced in a study of blood T cell repertoires in COVID-19. TCRdb's table, derived via immunoSEQ multiplex PCR, lists solely in-frame clones and lacks some. The sample consists of about 82,000 clones, 80% to 90% of them appearing once. Sequenced: peripheral blood. The source is a woman aged 60 to 75 with acute or convalescent COVID-19.

This CDR3 is CASSSGSDTQYF. The CDR3 region has the DNA TGTGCCAGCAGCTCAGGATCAGATACGCAGTATTTT. The chain uses TRBV5-4 and TRBJ2-3; no firm D call. This CDR3 has 12 amino acids. V was shortened by 3 bases and J by 4 bases, with 6 bases between the two germline ends. CDR1 is SGHNT and CDR2 is YYREEE in the germline V gene (reference sequence).

This clone is a singleton in its sample. This chain links TRBV5-6 with TRBJ1-4, with TRBD1 matching 7 bases. From germline, CDR1 is SGHDT and CDR2 YYEEEE. The ends lost 4 bases at V and 5 bases at J; junction bases unmatched: 8. CDR3 length: 15 amino acids. CDR3 sequence (DNA): TGTGCCAGCAGCCGTGTGGGACAGATAAATGAAAAACTGTTTTTT. It is translated as CASSRVGQINEKLFF.